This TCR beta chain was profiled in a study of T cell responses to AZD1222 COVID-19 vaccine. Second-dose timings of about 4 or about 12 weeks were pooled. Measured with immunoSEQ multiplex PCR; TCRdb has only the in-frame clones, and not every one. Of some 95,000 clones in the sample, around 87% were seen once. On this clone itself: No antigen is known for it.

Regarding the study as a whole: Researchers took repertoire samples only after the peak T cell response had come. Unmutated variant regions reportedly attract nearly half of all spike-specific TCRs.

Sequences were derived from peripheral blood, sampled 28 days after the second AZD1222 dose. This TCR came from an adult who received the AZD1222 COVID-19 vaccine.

CDR3 sequence: CASSYLQPSSEAFF. For the CDR3, the DNA is TGTGCCAGCAGTTACCTGCAGCCGAGCTCTGAAGCTTTCTTT. The rearrangement uses TRBV6-2 or TRBV6-3 and TRBJ1-1; D is ambiguous. V gave up 2 bases and J gave up 6 bases, with 13 bases separating them. This CDR3 is built from 14 residues. Germline CDR1 and CDR2: MNHEY and SVGEGT.